Many counts were recorded for the clone carrying this T cell receptor (beta chain). TCRdb analysed the RT-PCR reads with MiXCR anew, one entry per CDR3 protein. The sample has 70,000 to 95,000 distinct CDR3 sequences, 4% to 5% seen once. The sample originates from a study of patients and donors after allogeneic stem cell transplantation. The germline V gene has CDR1 MGHRA and CDR2 YSYEKL. This CDR3 has 15 amino acids. The ends were cut back, 4 bases at V and 1 base at J, with 13 bases in the middle. The gene calls are TRBV4-1 and TRBJ1-2; no clear D. The sample consisted of blood, either unsorted or a sorted T cell fraction (not recorded which). The receptor was derived from a human donor who was either an allogeneic HSCT recipient or a stem cell or donor lymphocyte infusion donor (not recorded which). It is not recorded whose cells these are; they may come from a transplant donor. The CDR3: CASSRSSADNYGYTF. For the CDR3, the DNA is TGCGCCAGCAGCCGAAGTTCGGCCGATAACTATGGCTACACCTTC.